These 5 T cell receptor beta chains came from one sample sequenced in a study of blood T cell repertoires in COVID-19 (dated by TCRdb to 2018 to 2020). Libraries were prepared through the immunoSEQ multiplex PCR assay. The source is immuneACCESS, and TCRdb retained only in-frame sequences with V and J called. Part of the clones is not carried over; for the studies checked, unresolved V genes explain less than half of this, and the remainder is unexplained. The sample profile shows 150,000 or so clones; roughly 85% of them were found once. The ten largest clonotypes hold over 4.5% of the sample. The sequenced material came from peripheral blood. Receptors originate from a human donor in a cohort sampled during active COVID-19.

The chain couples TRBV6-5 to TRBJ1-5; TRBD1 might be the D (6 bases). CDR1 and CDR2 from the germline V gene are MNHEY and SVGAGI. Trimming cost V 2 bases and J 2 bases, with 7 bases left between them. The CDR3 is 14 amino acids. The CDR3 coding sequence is TGTGCCAGCAGTTACGGGGGCGGCAATCAGCCCCAGCATTTT. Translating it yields CASSYGGGNQPQHF.

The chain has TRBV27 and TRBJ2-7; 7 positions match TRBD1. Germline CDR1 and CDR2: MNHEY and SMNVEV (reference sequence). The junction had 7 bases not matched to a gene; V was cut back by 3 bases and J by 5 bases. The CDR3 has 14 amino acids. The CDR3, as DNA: TGTGCCAGCAGTTTGGAGACAGGGAAAGACGAGCAGTACTTC. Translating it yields CASSLETGKDEQYF.

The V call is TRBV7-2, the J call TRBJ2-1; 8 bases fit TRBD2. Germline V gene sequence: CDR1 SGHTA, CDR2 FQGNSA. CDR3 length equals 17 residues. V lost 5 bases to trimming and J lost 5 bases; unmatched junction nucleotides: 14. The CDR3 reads CASSHPSPGGPHNEQFF. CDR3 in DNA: TGTGCCAGCAGCCACCCCTCTCCGGGGGGGCCGCACAATGAGCAGTTCTTC.

The chain's CDR3 is CASSGTTGLNNQPQHF. Written as DNA, the CDR3 is TGTGCCAGCAGCGGGACGACAGGGCTAAACAATCAGCCCCAGCATTTT. The J gene is TRBJ1-5, the V gene TRBV7-9; TRBD1 aligns across 7 bases. The V and J ends lost 5 bases and 3 bases, in that order; junction bases with no gene match: 10. This CDR3 is 16 amino acids long. Germline values: CDR1 SEHNR, CDR2 FQNEAQ (reference sequence). Variable domain in full (rest from reference TRBV7-9 and TRBJ1-5): DTGVSQNPRHKITKRGQNVTFRCDPISEHNRLYWYRQTLGQGPEFLTYFQNEAQLEKSRLLSDRFSAERPKGSFSTLEIQRTEQGDSAMYLCASSGTTGLNNQPQHFGDGTRLSIL.

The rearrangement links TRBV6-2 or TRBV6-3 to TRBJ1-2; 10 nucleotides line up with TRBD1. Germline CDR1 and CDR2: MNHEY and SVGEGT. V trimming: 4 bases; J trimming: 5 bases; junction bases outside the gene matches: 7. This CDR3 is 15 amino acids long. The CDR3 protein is CASSSPGQGQYGYTF. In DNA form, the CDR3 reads TGTGCCAGCAGTTCTCCGGGACAGGGGCAATATGGCTACACCTTC.